Presented here are 27 T cell receptor beta chains from one specimen sequenced in a study of T-cell reconstitution after alpha-beta-depleted transplantation in children. Unique molecular identifiers were built into the TCRbeta library. TCRdb passed the PCR reads through MiXCR, listing each CDR3 protein once. The profile shows hundreds of thousands of distinct CDR3 sequences, less than 15% of them singletons. The sequencing here drew on PBMCs, taken before TCRalphabeta/CD19-depleted stem cell transplant. All receptors come from a girl aged 2-10 years with congenital amegakaryocytic thrombocytopenia, due to receive a stem cell transplant.

This clonotype was observed a handful of times. The chain joins TRBV15 to TRBJ2-1; no reliable D call. V was cut by 5 bases and J by 3 bases, with 14 bases left in between. This CDR3 has 15 amino acids. Germline CDR1 reads LNHNV; CDR2 reads YYDKDF (reference sequence). Written as DNA, the CDR3 is TGTGCCACCAGCCCCCAGAGATGGTTCTACAATGAGCAGTTCTTC. Translating it yields CATSPQRWFYNEQFF.

This clonotype was seen many times. The chain carries TRBV20-1 and TRBJ2-2, with D perhaps matching TRBD2 (6 bases). CDR3 size: 14 residues. CDR1 is DFQATT and CDR2 is SNEGSKA in the germline V gene (reference sequence). Trimming removed 6 bases at V and 5 bases at J, with 16 bases between. CDR3 sequence reads: CSASPSGSTGELFF. In DNA, the CDR3 is TGCAGTGCCAGTCCGAGCGGGTCTACCGGGGAGCTGTTTTTT.

This clonotype has a handful of counts. This chain uses TRBV9 with TRBJ1-6; TRBD1 might be the D (5 bases). CDR1 is SGDLS, CDR2 YYNGEE, per germline. This CDR3 comprises 12 residues. Trimming took 7 bases from V and 9 from J, leaving 11 bases between them. CDR3 sequence reads: CASGAEGSPLHF. In nucleotides, the CDR3 is TGTGCCAGCGGGGCGGAGGGTTCACCCCTCCACTTT.

The chain joins TRBV12-3 or TRBV12-4 to TRBJ2-7; D is uncertain. The germline V and J ends were trimmed by 7 bases and 2 bases, with 18 bases remaining between them. This CDR3 spans 15 amino acids. The CDR3 loop reads CASTSARRSPYEQYF. CDR3 nucleotide sequence: TGTGCCAGCACTTCGGCAAGGCGGTCTCCCTACGAGCAGTACTTC.

This clonotype has only a few counts. J is TRBJ2-1 and V is TRBV12-3 or TRBV12-4; 10 bases map to TRBD2. Trimming at V came to 5 bases and at J to 9 bases, leaving 7 bases not matched to a gene. The CDR3 covers 14 residues. The CDR3 protein is CASSETGTSVEQFF. CDR3 in DNA: TGTGCCAGCAGTGAAACCGGGACTAGCGTTGAGCAGTTCTTC.

For the CDR3, the DNA is TGTGCCAGCAGTTTACTTAGTTGGCGCGGGGCAGGGGATCAGCCCCAGCATTTT. It yields the protein CASSLLSWRGAGDQPQHF. J is TRBJ1-5 and V is TRBV12-3 or TRBV12-4, with D possibly matching TRBD1 (6 bases). Trimming cost V 2 bases and J 5 bases, with 22 bases left between them. This CDR3 has 18 amino acids.

This clonotype has a count of ten or more. The chain recombines TRBV11-2 with TRBJ1-1; D not certain. CDR3 length: 15 amino acids. Trimming removed 0 bases at V and 0 bases at J, with 8 bases between. Germline V gives CDR1 SGHAT, CDR2 FQNNGV. CDR3 in DNA: TGTGCCAGCAGCTTAGATCTCGGTATGAACACTGAAGCTTTCTTT. It is translated as CASSLDLGMNTEAFF. The entire variable domain, with the rest obtained from reference TRBV11-2 and TRBJ1-1, is as follows: EAGVAQSPRYKIIEKRQSVAFWCNPISGHATLYWYQQILGQGPKLLIQFQNNGVVDDSQLPKDRFSAERLKGVDSTLKIQPAKLEDSAVYLCASSLDLGMNTEAFFGQGTRLTVV.

This clonotype appeared many times. The J gene is TRBJ2-3, the V gene TRBV15; 12 bases line up with TRBD2. After removal of 0 bases from V and 5 bases from J, the junction contained 9 bases not matched to a gene. CDR1 is LNHNV and CDR2 is YYDKDF in the germline V gene (reference sequence). The CDR3 has 18 residues. This chain's CDR3 is CATSRDRLAGVKGDTQYF. The CDR3 nucleotides are TGTGCCACCAGCAGAGATAGACTAGCGGGAGTAAAGGGAGATACGCAGTATTTT.

The V and J genes are TRBV6-5 and TRBJ2-3, with a possible D match to TRBD2 (6 bases). Deletions cut 4 bases from V and 2 bases from J, with 10 bases between. This CDR3 has 14 residues. From germline, CDR1 is MNHEY and CDR2 SVGAGI. The CDR3 here is CASSWGLHTDTQYF. Here the CDR3 DNA reads TGTGCCAGCAGTTGGGGACTTCACACAGATACGCAGTATTTT.

V usage is TRBV19 and J usage is TRBJ2-7; 10 nucleotides line up with TRBD2. Germline CDR1 reads LNHDA; CDR2 reads SQIVND (reference sequence). CDR3 size: 13 residues. Trimming at V came to 1 base and at J to 6 bases, leaving 0 bases not matched to a gene. CDR3 sequence: CASSIASGSEQYF. CDR3 DNA sequence: TGTGCCAGTAGTATAGCTAGCGGGAGCGAGCAGTACTTC.

This clonotype was picked up many times. The chain's CDR3 is CSARDPTSGSFDEQFF. In nucleotides, the CDR3 is TGCAGTGCTAGAGATCCGACTAGCGGGAGTTTCGATGAGCAGTTCTTC. The rearrangement joins TRBV20-1 to TRBJ2-1; 12 bases map to TRBD2. J lost 8 bases, V lost 0 bases, and 8 bases had no gene match. The CDR3 extends over 16 amino acids. Germline V CDR1 and CDR2: DFQATT, SNEGSKA (reference sequence).

This clonotype came up a few times. V gene TRBV6-5 combines with J gene TRBJ2-7; no firm D call. CDR1 MNHEY and CDR2 SVGAGI come from the germline V gene. The germline V and J ends were trimmed by 4 bases and 3 bases, with 13 bases remaining between them. The length of the CDR3 is 14 residues. The CDR3 region is CASSFSTDLYEQYF. In nucleotides, the CDR3 is TGTGCCAGCAGTTTCTCCACCGACCTCTACGAGCAGTACTTC.

This clonotype was seen repeatedly, ten times or more. This chain joins TRBV12-3 or TRBV12-4 and TRBJ1-5; maybe TRBD1 (6 bases). Trimming took off 2 bases at V and 5 bases at J, with 25 bases between the two ends. This CDR3 region has 19 residues. Written as DNA, the CDR3 is TGTGCCAGCAGTTTAAGGGGGATTGTGGGCAGGGCCCTGGATCAGCCCCAGCATTTT. Residues: CASSLRGIVGRALDQPQHF.

V is TRBV20-1 and J is TRBJ2-2; the match to TRBD2 covers 7 bases. This CDR3 is built from 15 residues. The trim removed 6 bases at V and 5 bases at J, leaving 12 bases unmatched. Germline CDR1 DFQATT, CDR2 SNEGSKA (reference sequence). CDR3 protein: CSAPGGGWRTGELFF. The CDR3 DNA reads TGCAGTGCCCCCGGGGGAGGGTGGCGAACCGGGGAGCTGTTTTTT.

The table lists this clonotype with a few counts. V is TRBV11-2 and J is TRBJ1-1; tentative D call: TRBD1 (6 bases). The germline gives CDR1 SGHAT, CDR2 FQNNGV. Trimming removed 5 bases at V and 2 bases at J, with 15 bases between. The length of the CDR3 is 15 residues. CDR3 nucleotide sequence: TGTGCCAGCAGCCCTAAGCACAGGGAAAACACTGAAGCTTTCTTT. It translates to CASSPKHRENTEAFF.

A single count supports this clonotype. DNA for the CDR3: TGCGCCAGCAGCTCCACAGTTGGCTACGAGCAGTACTTC. Translation gives CASSSTVGYEQYF. The chain carries TRBV5-1 and TRBJ2-7; D uncertain. Germline V gives CDR1 SGHRS, CDR2 YFSETQ. The CDR3 extends over 13 amino acids. The ends were cut back, 3 bases at V and 3 bases at J, with 10 bases in the middle.

The chain carries TRBV20-1 and TRBJ1-2; possible D gene TRBD1, 5 bases. Germline V lookup: CDR1 DFQATT, CDR2 SNEGSKA (reference sequence). The CDR3 totals 12 residues. V lost 6 bases and J lost 6, with 14 bases in between. This CDR3 reads CSALRGGNGYTF. The DNA for the CDR3 is TGCAGTGCCCTGAGGGGAGGGAATGGCTACACCTTC.

The J gene is TRBJ2-1, the V gene TRBV7-9; 11 nucleotides line up with TRBD2. Germline-derived CDR1 and CDR2 are SEHNR and FQNEAQ (reference sequence). The CDR3 covers 15 residues. The J segment lost 7 bases and the V segment lost 5 bases, leaving 7 bases of the junction unmatched. CDR3 sequence: CASSPRLAGSNEQFF. The CDR3 DNA sequence: TGTGCCAGCAGCCCCAGACTAGCGGGAAGTAATGAGCAGTTCTTC.

This clonotype was seen only a few times. V usage is TRBV5-1 and J usage is TRBJ2-5; D could derive from TRBD1 or TRBD2 (6 bases each). Per the germline V gene, CDR1 is SGHRS and CDR2 is YFSETQ. The V and J ends lost 4 bases and 7 bases respectively, with 26 bases between them. The CDR3 loop spans 17 amino acids. The CDR3 DNA sequence: TGCGCCAGCAGCCCGGAGGGGGTTTTGGTACGACGTCGGACCCAGTACTTC. This gives the protein CASSPEGVLVRRRTQYF.

This sequence joins TRBV7-7 and TRBJ1-6; D is unclear. Germline lookup yields CDR1 SSHAT and CDR2 FNYEAQ (reference sequence). Trimming removed 3 bases from V and 7 bases from J, with 19 bases in between. The CDR3 consists of 17 residues. CDR3 DNA: TGTGCCAGCAGCTTTCCGGTGGGTTCAGATTGGAATTCACCCCTCCACTTT. This encodes CASSFPVGSDWNSPLHF.

This clonotype was detected ten times or more. A read error may produce the germline difference seen at one junction end. The gene calls are TRBV5-1 and TRBJ2-2, with D unclear. Germline V CDR1 and CDR2: SGHRS, YFSETQ. This CDR3 has 16 amino acids. DNA of the CDR3: TGCGCCAGCAGCTTGGTGGGCATAGGGAACCCCGGGGAGCTGTTTTTT. Translation gives CASSLVGIGNPGELFF.

The rearrangement joins TRBV15 to TRBJ2-2; TRBD2 matches 8 bases. The CDR3 runs to 17 residues. The ends lost 5 bases at V and 4 bases at J; junction bases unmatched: 12. Germline V gives CDR1 LNHNV, CDR2 YYDKDF (reference sequence). As DNA, the CDR3 is TGTGCCACCAGCGTCCGACTAGCGCCCCGTCTCACCGGGGAGCTGTTTTTT. Its protein product is CATSVRLAPRLTGELFF.

This clonotype occurred a few times. This chain joins TRBV20-1 and TRBJ1-1; no clear D gene. Germline loops: CDR1 DFQATT, CDR2 SNEGSKA (reference sequence). The CDR3 loop spans 15 amino acids. V was trimmed by 6 bases and J by 0 bases, leaving 17 bases between them. This CDR3 is CSASIERAVNTEAFF. The CDR3 coding sequence is TGCAGTGCCTCGATTGAGCGTGCAGTGAACACTGAAGCTTTCTTT.

In its sample, this clonotype was seen many times. The chain links TRBV10-3 to TRBJ1-1; the D gene is possibly TRBD1 (6 bases). Germline CDR1 reads ENHRY; CDR2 reads SYGVKD. The CDR3 covers 15 residues. The V and J ends lost 5 bases and 0 bases respectively, with 13 bases between them. CDR3 region: CAISPQGSLNTEAFF. For the CDR3, the DNA is TGTGCCATCAGTCCACAGGGAAGCCTGAACACTGAAGCTTTCTTT.

As concerns this clonotype: Germline is not matched at one junction end, which may reflect a read error. This chain connects TRBV6-2 or TRBV6-3 to TRBJ2-7, with TRBD2 matching over 7 bases. This CDR3 has 14 amino acids. Germline V CDR1 and CDR2: MNHEY, SVGEGT. The CDR3 nucleotides are TGTGCCAGCAGGAGCGGGACTACCATCGGTGAGCTGTACTTC. It is translated as CASRSGTTIGELYF.

This clonotype was detected ten times or more. The rearrangement joins TRBV5-1 to TRBJ2-1; D tentatively fits TRBD1 or TRBD2 (5 bases each). The germline V and J ends were trimmed by 0 bases and 4 bases, with 11 bases remaining between them. CDR3 length equals 15 residues. CDR1 and CDR2 (germline): SGHRS, YFSETQ. The CDR3 here is CASSLAGTRYNEQFF. CDR3 nucleotide sequence: TGCGCCAGCAGCTTGGCCGGGACCAGATACAATGAGCAGTTCTTC.

The sample holds a few counts of this clonotype. The rearrangement uses TRBV5-1 and TRBJ2-3; 7 positions match TRBD2. The CDR3 is made up of 14 amino acids. Germline V gene sequence: CDR1 SGHRS, CDR2 YFSETQ. Trimming removed 4 bases from V and 3 bases from J; junction bases left unmatched: 5. Written as DNA, the CDR3 is TGCGCCAGCAGCGTTAGCGGGCCAACAGATACGCAGTATTTT. As protein: CASSVSGPTDTQYF.